Each of the 27 T cell receptor beta chains below was sequenced from the same sample in a study of Graves' ophthalmopathy and Graves' hyperthyroidism. The study amplified TCR beta CDR3 regions using RNA transcripts. Amplification began with first-round RT-PCR using HTBI primers, then second-round multiplex PCR was performed. Each CDR3 protein gets one entry after TCRdb re-called the multiplex PCR reads with MiXCR. The data show approximately 380,000 distinct CDR3 sequences, under 25% seen once. Sample: peripheral blood. The receptors shown here come from a woman aged 18-29 years with stable Graves' hyperthyroidism.

This clonotype was recorded at least ten times. The rearrangement joins TRBV29-1 to TRBJ1-1; D gene unclear. The germline V gene encodes CDR1 SQVTM and CDR2 ANQGSEA. There are 13 residues in the CDR3. Trimming stripped 0 bases from V and 6 bases from J, with 11 bases between. CDR3 protein: CSVEDRRVAEAFF. As DNA, the CDR3 is TGCAGCGTTGAAGATCGAAGGGTGGCTGAAGCTTTCTTT.

This clonotype was seen at least ten times. The CDR3 region has the DNA TGTGCCAGCAGTTTATCCCGCCTGTACGAGCAGTACTTC. This codes for CASSLSRLYEQYF. V gene TRBV28 combines with J gene TRBJ2-7; no clear D gene. The germline CDR1 and CDR2 sequences are MDHEN and SYDVKM. CDR3 size: 13 residues. V shed 1 base and J shed 4 bases, with 8 bases lying between them. The full variable domain, with the rest looked up from reference TRBV28 and TRBJ2-7, is DVKVTQSSRYLVKRTGEKVFLECVQDMDHENMFWYRQDPGLGLRLIYFSYDVKMKEKGDIPEGYSVSREKKERFSLILESASTNQTSMYLCASSLSRLYEQYFGPGTRLTVT.

The genes are TRBV30 and TRBJ1-1; weak D call: TRBD1 (5 bases). Germline CDR1 and CDR2: GTSNPN and SVGIG (reference sequence). The CDR3 has 13 amino acids. The V and J ends lost 4 bases and 8 bases respectively, with 17 bases between them. This CDR3 reads CAWTRNVAGEAFF. The CDR3 DNA follows: TGTGCCTGGACTCGTAATGTGGCAGGGGAAGCTTTCTTT.

The genes are TRBV20-1 and TRBJ2-7; 7 bases line up with TRBD1. The germline CDR1 and CDR2 sequences are DFQATT and SNEGSKA (reference sequence). Losses at the gene ends were 3 bases for V and 3 bases for J; bases not matched to a gene: 11. This CDR3 region has 15 residues. CDR3 sequence (DNA): TGCAGTGCTAGCATAGAACAGGGGACAAGCTACGAGCAGTACTTC. Translation gives CSASIEQGTSYEQYF.

This clonotype was counted many times. The chain employs TRBV7-9 and TRBJ2-6; D unresolved. There are 14 residues in the CDR3. The germline V gene has CDR1 SEHNR and CDR2 FQNEAQ (reference sequence). The V end lost 5 bases, the J end lost 0 bases, and 5 bases lay between the germline ends. The CDR3, as DNA: TGTGCCAGCAGCCCCATCTCTGGGGCCAACGTCCTGACTTTC. Translated: CASSPISGANVLTF.

This clonotype has ten or more counts. The J gene is TRBJ1-5, the V gene TRBV7-8, with D perhaps matching TRBD1 (6 bases). The CDR3 runs to 14 residues. Trimming pared 5 bases from V and 10 bases from J, leaving 18 bases between. Germline values: CDR1 SGHVS, CDR2 FQNEAQ. DNA for the CDR3: TGTGCCAGCAGCCAATTGGACAGTGACGGACCCCAGCATTTT. Its translation is CASSQLDSDGPQHF.

In this sample, this clonotype turned up many times. This rearrangement joins TRBV28 to TRBJ1-5; 11 bases agree with TRBD1. V was pared by 3 bases and J by 7 bases, with 8 bases of the junction left unmatched. There are 16 residues in the CDR3. The V gene's germline CDR1 is MDHEN and CDR2 SYDVKM. The CDR3 protein is CASSFGIGTGGQPQHF. In DNA, the CDR3 is TGTGCCAGCAGTTTCGGAATCGGGACAGGGGGGCAGCCCCAGCATTTT.

Comments on this clonotype: One base away lies a much larger clone, so this may be a sequencing read error. This rearrangement joins TRBV2 to TRBJ2-7, with 7 nucleotides matching TRBD2. Germline V gives CDR1 SNHLY, CDR2 FYNNEI. CDR3 length: 10 residues. CDR3 loop: CASKGREQDF. DNA of the CDR3: TGTGCCAGCAAAGGGAGGGAGCAGGACTTC.

This clonotype was counted ten times or more. This sequence joins TRBV6-5 and TRBJ1-1; D gene ambiguous. Germline V CDR1 and CDR2: MNHEY, SVGAGI. V was cut by 0 bases and J by 6 bases, with 5 bases left in between. The length of the CDR3 is 12 residues. The CDR3 DNA reads TGTGCCAGCAGTTACTCGGGGTCTGAAGCTTTCTTT. This codes for CASSYSGSEAFF.

This chain connects TRBV24-1 to TRBJ2-4; D remains unclear. CDR1 is KGHDR, CDR2 SFDVKD, per germline. V dropped 5 bases and J dropped 3 bases, with 13 bases sitting between them. This CDR3 is 15 amino acids long. The CDR3 loop reads CATSALITRKNIQYF. The CDR3 DNA sequence: TGTGCCACCAGTGCCCTTATTACGCGCAAAAACATTCAGTACTTC.

This clonotype was seen ten or more times. The chain uses TRBV27 and TRBJ2-2; 10 bases fit TRBD1. Looked up from germline, CDR1 is MNHEY and CDR2 is SMNVEV (reference sequence). Trimming cost V 3 bases and J 6 bases; bases outside gene matches: 7. CDR3 length: 16 amino acids. The CDR3 loop reads CASSFSDRGIAGELFF. In nucleotides, the CDR3 is TGTGCCAGCAGTTTCTCGGACAGGGGGATCGCCGGGGAGCTGTTTTTT.

This clonotype was counted many times. J is TRBJ2-7 and V is TRBV28; 8 positions match TRBD2. V shed 7 bases, J shed 1 base, and the junction held 6 bases outside the gene matches. CDR1 is MDHEN and CDR2 is SYDVKM in the germline V gene. This CDR3 spans 14 amino acids. CDR3 residues: CASNTAGASYEQYF. The DNA for the CDR3 is TGTGCCAGCAATACAGCGGGAGCTTCCTACGAGCAGTACTTC.

This clonotype was observed at least ten times. The V and J genes are TRBV29-1 and TRBJ1-1; D perhaps matches TRBD1 (5 bases). Germline V lookup: CDR1 SQVTM, CDR2 ANQGSEA. The CDR3 is made up of 15 amino acids. With 3 bases removed from V and 0 bases from J, the gap between germline ends came to 14 bases. DNA of the CDR3: TGCAGCGTTGAGATGGGGCGGTCTGTGAACACTGAAGCTTTCTTT. This codes for CSVEMGRSVNTEAFF.

A remark on this clonotype: Sequence at one end of the junction differs from germline and may be a read error. The J gene is TRBJ2-5, the V gene TRBV6-5; 9 bases agree with TRBD1. Germline loops: CDR1 MNHEY, CDR2 SVGAGI. This CDR3 spans 12 amino acids. DNA of the CDR3: TGTGCCAGCAGTTACCAAGGACAGGGGAGGGACTTC. Translated: CASSYQGQGRDF.

This clonotype was picked up many times. The V gene is TRBV10-2, the J gene TRBJ2-5; 7 nucleotides match TRBD1. V trimming: 5 bases; J trimming: 3 bases; junction bases outside the gene matches: 3. This CDR3 has 13 amino acids. Looked up from germline, CDR1 is WSHSY and CDR2 is SAAADI. Written as DNA, the CDR3 is TGCGCCAGCAGTAAGGGGACAGAAGAGACCCAGTACTTC. Amino acid sequence: CASSKGTEETQYF.

There are many counts of this clonotype. The chain combines TRBV5-1 with TRBJ2-5; weak D call: TRBD2 (7 bases). V was shortened by 0 bases and J by 1 base, with 10 bases between the two germline ends. This CDR3 contains 15 residues. Looked up from germline, CDR1 is SGHRS and CDR2 is YFSETQ. CDR3 sequence (DNA): TGCGCCAGCAGCTTGGGCGGGGGCCCCCAAGAGACCCAGTACTTC. Translation: CASSLGGGPQETQYF.

This clonotype was observed at least ten times. V gene TRBV19 combines with J gene TRBJ1-2; D may be TRBD1 (6 bases). Per the germline V gene, CDR1 is LNHDA and CDR2 is SQIVND (reference sequence). V lost 7 bases and J 3 bases, leaving 15 bases between the germline ends. This CDR3 contains 14 residues. The CDR3 sequence is CASILTGPYYGYTF. In DNA, the CDR3 is TGTGCCAGTATCCTGACAGGCCCTTACTATGGCTACACCTTC.

This clonotype was counted only a few times. This chain joins TRBV19 and TRBJ1-1, with 7 positions matching TRBD1. V was pared by 11 bases and J by 1 base, with 16 bases of the junction left unmatched. The CDR3 has 16 amino acids. The germline V gene has CDR1 LNHDA and CDR2 SQIVND (reference sequence). CDR3 region: CAVEGGTGAGNTEAFF. The CDR3 DNA is TGTGCCGTAGAAGGTGGCACAGGGGCTGGGAACACTGAAGCTTTCTTT.

The chain uses TRBV27 and TRBJ2-5, with 7 bases matching TRBD1. CDR1 MNHEY and CDR2 SMNVEV come from the germline V gene (reference sequence). V gave up 8 bases and J gave up 2 bases; unmatched junction bases: 11. CDR3 length: 15 amino acids. As DNA, the CDR3 is TGTGCCAGCCACCCCTGGGACAGTAGACAAGAGACCCAGTACTTC. Protein: CASHPWDSRQETQYF.

In this sample, this clonotype turned up many times. This chain joins TRBV19 and TRBJ1-5, with D unclear. Germline V gives CDR1 LNHDA, CDR2 SQIVND (reference sequence). Trimming pared 4 bases from V and 6 bases from J, leaving 10 bases between. There are 13 residues in the CDR3. CDR3 residues: CASSTGVRQPQHF. The CDR3 nucleotides read TGTGCCAGTAGTACTGGGGTTCGTCAGCCCCAGCATTTT.

Details on this clonotype: Without the conserved terminal phenylalanine or tryptophan, this CDR3 likely stems from a read error. The rearrangement uses TRBV30 and TRBJ1-1; TRBD1 is a possible D gene (5 bases). Trimming took off 0 bases at V and 1 base at J, with 9 bases between the two ends. This CDR3 is built from 14 residues. CDR1 is GTSNPN, CDR2 SVGIG, per germline (reference sequence). The CDR3 reads CAWSVRQKNTEAFY. The CDR3 DNA follows: TGTGCCTGGAGTGTTCGACAGAAGAACACTGAAGCTTTCTAT.

V is TRBV7-2 and J is TRBJ1-2; D gene ambiguous. Germline CDR1 reads SGHTA; CDR2 reads FQGNSA. The length of the CDR3 is 11 residues. The V and J ends lost 0 bases and 9 bases respectively, with 5 bases between them. DNA for the CDR3: TGTGCCAGCAGCTTAGCACATAGCTACACCTTC. Translation gives CASSLAHSYTF.

This clonotype was detected many times. A much larger clone lies one base from this, so it may be a read error. V and J are TRBV11-2 and TRBJ2-7; D remains ambiguous. The germline V gene encodes CDR1 SGHAT and CDR2 FQNNGV. This CDR3 has 12 amino acids. Trimming removed 1 base at V and 5 bases at J, with 6 bases between. The CDR3 DNA is TGTGCCAGCAGCTTAGCGACGGACGAGCAGTACTTC. Translated, it gives CASSLATDEQYF.

J is TRBJ1-1 and V is TRBV10-3; D not certain. Germline V gives CDR1 ENHRY, CDR2 SYGVKD. The CDR3 loop spans 15 amino acids. Trimming left V 6 bases short and J 3 bases short, with 17 bases between. The CDR3 DNA sequence: TGTGCCATCAGCGACTCGCTCCTAAGGCACACTGAAGCTTTCTTT. Amino acids: CAISDSLLRHTEAFF.

This clonotype was detected many times. This chain joins TRBV29-1 and TRBJ1-1; D ambiguous. Germline V gene lookup returns CDR1 SQVTM and CDR2 ANQGSEA. V was shortened by 4 bases and J by 8 bases, with 8 bases between the two germline ends. CDR3 size: 10 residues. Written as DNA, the CDR3 is TGCAGCGTTGCTTTGGGGGAAGCTTTCTTT. As protein: CSVALGEAFF.

This clonotype was seen at least ten times. The chain uses TRBV12-3 or TRBV12-4 and TRBJ2-3; 7 nucleotides agree with TRBD1. V was pared by 6 bases and J by 3 bases, with 3 bases of the junction left unmatched. There are 13 residues in the CDR3. The CDR3 bases are TGTGCCAGCAGGACAGGGAAAACAGATACGCAGTATTTT. It codes for CASRTGKTDTQYF.

CDR3 coding DNA: TGTGCCAGCAGTTTACGTGGAGGGGGCAGCAATCAGCCCCAGCATTTT. Protein product: CASSLRGGGSNQPQHF. This sequence joins TRBV12-3 or TRBV12-4 and TRBJ1-5; 7 positions agree with TRBD1. CDR3 length: 16 residues. V was clipped by 2 bases and J by 1 base; unmatched bases: 5.